This is a list of T cell receptor beta chains from one sample in a study of shared clonotypes between healthy human individuals. The assay was immunoSEQ multiplex PCR, and TCRdb's table has in-frame clones only and misses some. The sample contains roughly 720,000 clones, around 90% of which appear only once. Sample: memory CD8+ T cells from PBMCs. These receptors came from a man aged 18 to 35 in good health. Some clones in this sample may be carry-over from other donors' samples. The CDR3 runs from the conserved cysteine through the conserved F or W. D genes are given only for firm matches. Clone size is shown for a subset of rows, as once, few, many or a class of expanded clone.

d_gene: TRBD2; j_gene: TRBJ2-1; v_gene: TRBV5-3; abundance: NA; CDR3aa: CARSLDRTRVNEQFF; CDR3nt: TGTGCCAGAAGCTTGGACCGGACTAGGGTGAATGAGCAGTTCTTC
d_gene: NA; j_gene: TRBJ1-5; v_gene: TRBV27; abundance: NA; CDR3aa: CATGLSNQPQHF; CDR3nt: TGTGCTACGGGTCTTAGCAATCAGCCCCAGCATTTT
d_gene: NA; j_gene: TRBJ2-7; v_gene: TRBV28; abundance: NA; CDR3aa: CASRGVAGWLEQYF; CDR3nt: TGTGCCAGCCGCGGGGTGGCAGGGTGGCTCGAGCAGTACTTC
d_gene: NA; j_gene: TRBJ2-1; v_gene: TRBV29-1; abundance: once; CDR3aa: CSVGTLNEQFF; CDR3nt: TGCAGCGTTGGTACTCTCAATGAGCAGTTCTTC
d_gene: TRBD1; j_gene: TRBJ1-2; v_gene: TRBV6-1; abundance: NA; CDR3aa: CASSVSGGAEGYTF; CDR3nt: TGTGCCAGCAGTGTTTCAGGGGGCGCAGAAGGCTACACCTTC
d_gene: NA; j_gene: TRBJ2-1; v_gene: TRBV5-4; abundance: NA; CDR3aa: CASSRYPRNEQFF; CDR3nt: TGTGCCAGCAGCAGATACCCCCGGAATGAGCAGTTCTTC
d_gene: NA; j_gene: TRBJ2-6; v_gene: TRBV6-4; abundance: NA; CDR3aa: CASRYTGSGANVLTF; CDR3nt: TGTGCCAGCCGGTACACGGGGTCTGGGGCCAACGTCCTGACTTTC
d_gene: NA; j_gene: TRBJ1-2; v_gene: TRBV2; abundance: NA; CDR3aa: CASSPGGDPFNYGYTF; CDR3nt: TGTGCCAGCAGCCCCGGGGGGGACCCGTTTAACTATGGCTACACCTTC
d_gene: TRBD2; j_gene: TRBJ2-3; v_gene: TRBV7-3; abundance: NA; CDR3aa: CASSLKAPGGGTQYF; CDR3nt: TGTGCCAGCAGCTTAAAAGCTCCGGGAGGGGGAACGCAGTATTTT
d_gene: TRBD1; j_gene: TRBJ2-7; v_gene: TRBV6-5; abundance: NA; CDR3aa: CASRRGQDEQYF; CDR3nt: TGTGCCAGCAGACGAGGACAGGACGAGCAGTACTTC
d_gene: TRBD1; j_gene: TRBJ1-1; v_gene: TRBV7-6; abundance: NA; CDR3aa: CASSLALGDRVGTEAFF; CDR3nt: TGTGCCAGCAGCTTAGCGCTCGGGGACAGGGTGGGGACTGAAGCTTTCTTT
d_gene: TRBD2; j_gene: TRBJ2-5; v_gene: TRBV29-1; abundance: NA; CDR3aa: CSTHQRENRETQYF; CDR3nt: TGCAGCACACACCAGCGGGAGAATAGGGAGACCCAGTACTTC
d_gene: NA; j_gene: TRBJ2-7; v_gene: TRBV28; abundance: NA; CDR3aa: CASSFRPGTHEQYF; CDR3nt: TGTGCCAGCAGTTTTCGTCCGGGGACCCACGAGCAGTACTTC
d_gene: NA; j_gene: TRBJ2-3; v_gene: TRBV19; abundance: once; CDR3aa: CASTYRIGAESTDTQYF; CDR3nt: TGTGCCAGTACTTATAGGATTGGAGCAGAGAGCACAGATACGCAGTATTTT
d_gene: TRBD2; j_gene: TRBJ2-7; v_gene: TRBV7-9; abundance: NA; CDR3aa: CASSLDQGLEFYEQYF; CDR3nt: TGTGCCAGCAGCTTAGATCAGGGACTAGAGTTTTACGAGCAGTACTTC
d_gene: NA; j_gene: TRBJ1-1; v_gene: TRBV4-3; abundance: once; CDR3aa: CASSQERRQKAFF; CDR3nt: TGCGCCAGCAGCCAAGAACGGCGGCAGAAAGCTTTCTTT
d_gene: NA; j_gene: TRBJ1-5; v_gene: TRBV7-9; abundance: NA; CDR3aa: CASSSGVGNQPQHF; CDR3nt: TGTGCCAGCAGCTCGGGGGTTGGCAATCAGCCCCAGCATTTT
d_gene: NA; j_gene: TRBJ2-6; v_gene: TRBV7-8; abundance: NA; CDR3aa: CASSLVPEGANVLTF; CDR3nt: TGTGCCAGCAGCTTAGTTCCAGAGGGGGCCAACGTCCTGACTTTC
d_gene: NA; j_gene: TRBJ2-3; v_gene: TRBV11-3; abundance: NA; CDR3aa: CASSSRPDTQYF; CDR3nt: TGTGCCAGCAGCTCACGACCAGATACGCAGTATTTT
d_gene: TRBD2; j_gene: TRBJ2-7; v_gene: TRBV6-6; abundance: NA; CDR3aa: CASSSSGTSYEQYF; CDR3nt: TGTGCCAGCAGTTCTAGCGGGACCTCCTACGAGCAGTACTTC
d_gene: NA; j_gene: TRBJ1-1; v_gene: TRBV5-1; abundance: NA; CDR3aa: CASSLDGGAEAFF; CDR3nt: TGCGCCAGCAGCTTGGACGGGGGTGCTGAAGCTTTCTTT
d_gene: NA; j_gene: TRBJ2-7; v_gene: TRBV14; abundance: NA; CDR3aa: CASSQDLGTEQYF; CDR3nt: TGTGCCAGCAGCCAAGATCTAGGGACCGAGCAGTACTTC
d_gene: NA; j_gene: TRBJ1-1; v_gene: TRBV7-8; abundance: NA; CDR3aa: CASSSFIQGQEAFF; CDR3nt: TGTGCCAGCAGCTCATTTATACAGGGCCAGGAAGCTTTCTTT
d_gene: NA; j_gene: TRBJ2-1; v_gene: TRBV6-1; abundance: NA; CDR3aa: CATDSSSYNEQFF; CDR3nt: TGTGCCACCGACAGTAGCTCCTACAATGAGCAGTTCTTC
d_gene: NA; j_gene: TRBJ2-3; v_gene: TRBV7-6; abundance: NA; CDR3aa: CASSHRRQGSSTDTQYF; CDR3nt: TGTGCCAGCAGCCATAGGAGGCAGGGCTCTAGCACAGATACGCAGTATTTT
d_gene: NA; j_gene: TRBJ1-1; v_gene: TRBV19; abundance: NA; CDR3aa: CASSIDPVQALNTEAFF; CDR3nt: TGTGCCAGTAGTATAGATCCCGTACAGGCCTTGAACACTGAAGCTTTCTTT
d_gene: TRBD1; j_gene: TRBJ2-1; v_gene: TRBV7-8; abundance: NA; CDR3aa: CASSLRDRVKNEQFF; CDR3nt: TGTGCCAGCAGCTTGCGGGACAGGGTAAAGAATGAGCAGTTCTTC
d_gene: NA; j_gene: TRBJ2-7; v_gene: TRBV10-1; abundance: NA; CDR3aa: CASSDPRGGYEQYF; CDR3nt: TGCGCCAGCAGTGACCCGAGGGGGGGATACGAGCAGTACTTC
d_gene: TRBD2; j_gene: TRBJ2-7; v_gene: TRBV27; abundance: NA; CDR3aa: CASSLNSPGGLYSYEQYF; CDR3nt: TGTGCCAGCAGTTTAAATTCCCCGGGAGGATTGTACTCCTACGAGCAGTACTTC
d_gene: NA; j_gene: TRBJ2-4; v_gene: TRBV10-2; abundance: NA; CDR3aa: CASSDWEGAAKNIQYF; CDR3nt: TGCGCCAGCAGTGACTGGGAGGGGGCGGCCAAAAACATTCAGTACTTC
d_gene: NA; j_gene: TRBJ2-2; v_gene: TRBV16; abundance: few; CDR3aa: CASSHWAANTGELFF; CDR3nt: TGTGCCAGCAGCCATTGGGCCGCGAACACCGGGGAGCTGTTTTTT
d_gene: TRBD1; j_gene: TRBJ1-5; v_gene: TRBV4-1; abundance: few; CDR3aa: CASSQTTGEKPQHF; CDR3nt: TGCGCCAGCAGCCAAACGACAGGGGAGAAGCCCCAGCATTTT
d_gene: NA; j_gene: TRBJ1-1; v_gene: TRBV7-9; abundance: NA; CDR3aa: CASSPQPVLTLMNTEAFF; CDR3nt: TGTGCCAGCAGCCCGCAACCGGTCCTCACACTTATGAACACTGAAGCTTTCTTT
d_gene: NA; j_gene: TRBJ2-7; v_gene: TRBV6-1; abundance: NA; CDR3aa: CASRPPLDEQYF; CDR3nt: TGTGCCAGCAGGCCCCCCCTCGACGAGCAGTACTTC
d_gene: TRBD1; j_gene: TRBJ1-1; v_gene: TRBV30; abundance: NA; CDR3aa: CAWRGHRGHTEAFF; CDR3nt: TGTGCCTGGAGGGGCCACAGGGGGCACACTGAAGCTTTCTTT
d_gene: TRBD1; j_gene: TRBJ2-2; v_gene: TRBV4-3; abundance: NA; CDR3aa: CASSPWTGGLNTGELFF; CDR3nt: TGCGCCAGCAGCCCTTGGACAGGGGGCCTGAACACCGGGGAGCTGTTTTTT
d_gene: TRBD1; j_gene: TRBJ2-7; v_gene: TRBV6-5; abundance: NA; CDR3aa: CASSRQGVSSYEQYF; CDR3nt: TGTGCCAGCAGTCGACAGGGGGTTTCCTCCTACGAGCAGTACTTC
d_gene: TRBD1; j_gene: TRBJ2-7; v_gene: TRBV27; abundance: NA; CDR3aa: CASSLDRGQDPLYEQYF; CDR3nt: TGTGCCAGCAGTTTGGACAGGGGGCAAGACCCCCTCTACGAGCAGTACTTC
d_gene: NA; j_gene: TRBJ2-1; v_gene: TRBV28; abundance: few; CDR3aa: CASSLEGVSYNEQFF; CDR3nt: TGTGCCAGCAGTTTAGAAGGGGTCTCCTACAATGAGCAGTTCTTC
d_gene: NA; j_gene: TRBJ2-7; v_gene: TRBV6-6; abundance: NA; CDR3aa: CASSYNDREGYYEQYF; CDR3nt: TGTGCCAGCAGTTATAATGACAGGGAGGGCTACTACGAGCAGTACTTC
d_gene: NA; j_gene: TRBJ2-1; v_gene: TRBV28; abundance: NA; CDR3aa: CASSFGLEQFF; CDR3nt: TGTGCCAGCAGTTTCGGGCTAGAGCAGTTCTTC
d_gene: TRBD1; j_gene: TRBJ2-7; v_gene: TRBV11-2; abundance: NA; CDR3aa: CASSAGTGGEQYF; CDR3nt: TGTGCCAGCAGCGCCGGGACAGGGGGCGAGCAGTACTTC
d_gene: NA; j_gene: TRBJ1-4; v_gene: TRBV27; abundance: once; CDR3aa: CASSLRGSNEKLFF; CDR3nt: TGTGCCAGCAGTTTGAGGGGCTCTAATGAAAAACTGTTTTTT